Shown below are 20 T cell receptor gamma chains from a single sample sequenced in a study of gamma delta lymphoproliferative disorders and STAT genes. TCRdb called clones from the multiplex PCR reads again using CATT. The table records 750 to 850 gamma-chain clones, over 15% of them present only once. Genomic DNA from isolated PBMCs served as the sequencing template. Specimen: blood. The receptors stem from a human donor in good health.

The chain employs TRGV8 and TRGJP1. TCRdb supplies no J gene; here it was assigned by aligning the nucleotide sequence to germline. From germline, CDR1 is VENAVY and CDR2 YDSYNSRV. Germline trimming cut 1 base from V and 1 base from J; bases unmatched to any gene: 6. The CDR3 sequence is 16 residues long. CDR3 in DNA: TGTGCCACCTGGGATAGAGGGGGTACCACTGGTTGGTTCAAGATATTT. Its protein product is CATWDRGGTTGWFKIF.

This clone counts as medium-sized (0.01 to 0.1%). V and J are TRGV4 and TRGJ1 or TRGJ2. TCRdb lists no J gene, so it was determined here by aligning the DNA to germline. The V segment lost 2 bases and the J segment 1 base; nucleotides outside the gene matches: 5. CDR3 length: 14 residues. Germline CDR1 and CDR2: EGSTGY and YDSYTSSV. CDR3 in amino acids: CATWDDLNYYKKLF. The CDR3 DNA reads TGTGCCACCTGGGATGACCTTAATTATTATAAGAAACTCTTT.

By share, this clone ranks as large (0.1 to 1%). CDR3 coding DNA: TGTGCCACCTGGGACGGTAATTATAAGAAACTCTTT. It yields the protein CATWDGNYKKLF. The chain uses TRGV2 and TRGJ1 or TRGJ2. TCRdb offers no J gene call, so here the DNA was matched to germline to obtain one. The CDR3 runs to 12 residues. Germline trimming cut 1 base from V and 5 bases from J; bases unmatched to any gene: 2. Germline V CDR1 and CDR2: EGSNGY, YDSYNSKV.

The rearrangement uses TRGV11 and TRGJ1 or TRGJ2. The J gene, not given by TCRdb, was assigned here from a germline match of the nucleotide sequence. TRGV11 is noted as an ORF with a role that remains uncertain. The V segment lost 0 bases and the J segment 3 bases; nucleotides outside the gene matches: 11. The CDR3 runs to 17 residues. The CDR3, as DNA: TGTGCCTGCTGGATTAGGCACGACTACGCGAGTTATTATAAGAAACTCTTT. This codes for CACWIRHDYASYYKKLF.

In its sample, this clone is large. The chain employs TRGV3 and TRGJ1 or TRGJ2. The J gene was not available in TCRdb and was assigned here by matching the DNA to germline segments. The CDR3 totals 13 residues. J gave up 12 bases and V 0 bases, and 11 bases lay outside the gene matches. Germline CDR1 and CDR2: VTNTFY and YDVSTARD (reference sequence). CDR3 loop: CATWDRPPHRKLF. As DNA, the CDR3 is TGTGCCACCTGGGACAGGCCCCCACATAGGAAACTCTTT.

This clone ranks as large. V and J are TRGV4 and TRGJP1. Here the J gene came from matching the DNA to germline, since TCRdb omits it. J lost 6 bases, V lost 2 bases, and 3 bases had no gene match. The CDR3 loop spans 13 amino acids. The germline V gene has CDR1 EGSTGY and CDR2 YDSYTSSV. The CDR3 is CATWDAPGWFKIF. CDR3 DNA: TGTGCCACCTGGGATGCTCCTGGTTGGTTCAAGATATTT.

The chain is built from TRGV3 and TRGJ1 or TRGJ2. No J segment appears in TCRdb, so it was assigned here by matching the sequence to germline. Germline V CDR1 and CDR2: VTNTFY, YDVSTARD (reference sequence). With 1 base clipped from V and 3 bases from J, the junction kept 9 bases outside the gene matches. This CDR3 has 15 amino acids. The CDR3 is CATWDSGGIYYKKLF. In DNA form, the CDR3 reads TGTGCCACCTGGGACAGCGGGGGGATTTATTATAAGAAACTCTTT.

This clone is categorized as large. CDR3 in amino acids: CATWDAHQELGKKIKVF. The CDR3 region has the DNA TGTGCCACCTGGGACGCTCACCAAGAGTTGGGCAAAAAAATCAAGGTATTT. The chain is built from TRGV2 and TRGJP. The J gene comes from matching the DNA to germline here; TCRdb lacks it. Germline values: CDR1 EGSNGY, CDR2 YDSYNSKV. V trimming: 2 bases; J trimming: 4 bases; junction bases outside the gene matches: 5. The CDR3 has 17 residues.

This clone is medium-sized (0.01 to 0.1%) in the sample. The V and J genes are TRGV2 and TRGJ1 or TRGJ2. No J gene was available from TCRdb, and it was assigned here by a germline match of the DNA. The V segment lost 0 bases and the J segment 7 bases; nucleotides outside the gene matches: 6. Germline CDR1 EGSNGY, CDR2 YDSYNSKV. This CDR3 is built from 13 residues. CDR3: CATWDGPEYKKLF. The CDR3 DNA follows: TGTGCCACCTGGGACGGGCCTGAGTATAAGAAACTCTTT.

This clone is labeled medium-sized. The V and J genes are TRGV8 and TRGJP1. TCRdb is silent on the J gene; assignment here came from matching the DNA to germline. The CDR3 sequence is 18 residues long. V lost 0 bases to trimming and J lost 0 bases; unmatched junction nucleotides: 10. CDR1 is VENAVY, CDR2 YDSYNSRV, per germline. The CDR3 region is CATWDRPGTYTTGWFKIF. Written as DNA, the CDR3 is TGTGCCACCTGGGATAGGCCCGGAACATATACCACTGGTTGGTTCAAGATATTT.

By share, this clone counts as medium-sized. The chain links TRGV8 to TRGJ1 or TRGJ2. No J gene was available from TCRdb, and it was assigned here by a germline match of the DNA. The CDR3 has 12 residues. The V segment lost 1 base and the J segment 4 bases; nucleotides outside the gene matches: 1. Germline V lookup: CDR1 VENAVY, CDR2 YDSYNSRV. The CDR3 reads CATWDSYYKKLF. The CDR3 coding sequence is TGTGCCACCTGGGATAGCTATTATAAGAAACTCTTT.

As concerns this clone: This likely traces to a read error, being one base from a far larger clone. Other DNA sequences in this specimen translate into the identical CDR3. The V and J genes are TRGV11 and TRGJP1. TCRdb lists no J gene, so it was determined here by aligning the DNA to germline. TRGV11 belongs to the ORF category, with a function that is uncertain. The trim removed 8 bases at V and 11 bases at J, leaving 8 bases unmatched. The CDR3 is 12 residues long. The CDR3 loop is CACWTPGWFKIF. The DNA of the CDR3 is TGTGCCTGCTGGACCCCCGGCTGGTTCAAGATATTT.

This clone is deemed large. The DNA is omitted, as the CDR3 cannot be located on it reliably, and the CDR3 follows TCRdb's listing. The CDR3 region is CTTVPAGLGTRGDWIKTF. No J gene was called, and the V gene is TRGV11. TRGV11 is marked as an open reading frame, function uncertain. With termini counted, the CDR3 has 18 amino acids.

In its sample, this clone ranks as medium-sized. V gene assignment gives TRGV9, but the J gene was left uncalled. In germline, CDR1 is GITISATS, CDR2 ISYDGTV (reference sequence). The CDR3 has 10 residues. CDR3: CALWEVQGLF. The CDR3 nucleotides are TGTGCCTTGTGGGAGGTGCAGGGACTCTTT.

V gene TRGV8 combines with J gene TRGJ1 or TRGJ2. TCRdb records no J gene; here it was assigned by comparing the DNA to germline. V gave up 9 bases and J gave up 0 bases; unmatched junction bases: 8. The germline V gene encodes CDR1 VENAVY and CDR2 YDSYNSRV. The CDR3 totals 13 residues. The CDR3 is CATRAKNYYKKLF. CDR3 DNA sequence: TGTGCCACCCGAGCCAAGAATTATTATAAGAAACTCTTT.

Within the sample, this clone is medium-sized (0.01 to 0.1%). Other DNA sequences in the same sample also yield this CDR3. The chain carries TRGV9 and TRGJ1 or TRGJ2. The J gene comes from matching the DNA to germline here; TCRdb lacks it. The CDR3 has 12 amino acids. CDR1 GITISATS and CDR2 ISYDGTV come from the germline V gene (reference sequence). V gave up 4 bases and J gave up 3 bases; unmatched junction bases: 3. The CDR3 DNA sequence: TGTGCCTTGTGGGAAGGTTATTATAAGAAACTCTTT. Protein sequence: CALWEGYYKKLF.

In its sample, this clone is medium-sized. The V call is TRGV2, the J call TRGJ1 or TRGJ2. The J gene is not listed in TCRdb, so it was assigned here from a DNA match to germline. J was trimmed by 3 bases and V by 0 bases; bases with no gene match: 8. Germline CDR1 EGSNGY, CDR2 YDSYNSKV. The CDR3 is made up of 15 amino acids. In DNA form, the CDR3 reads TGTGCCACCTGGGACGGGCCCTTCCTTTATTATAAGAAACTCTTT. Its protein is CATWDGPFLYYKKLF.

Details on this clone: This DNA's translation and the protein TCRdb lists, from a much larger clone, do not match at residue 6, likely due to a read error; the protein shown is translated from the DNA. In DNA form, the CDR3 reads TGTGCCACCTGGGACGGGCTGGTCACTGGTTGGTTCAAGATATTT. This gives the protein CATWDGLVTGWFKIF. The V and J genes are TRGV3 and TRGJP1. Here the J gene came from matching the DNA to germline, since TCRdb omits it. In germline, CDR1 is VTNTFY, CDR2 YDVSTARD (reference sequence). This CDR3 is built from 15 residues. V gave up 3 bases and J gave up 4 bases; unmatched junction bases: 8.

By frequency in the sample, this clone is large. This chain links TRGV3 with TRGJP2. The J gene is absent in TCRdb and was assigned here via DNA matching to germline. Germline CDR1 and CDR2: VTNTFY and YDVSTARD (reference sequence). Trimming took 1 base from V and 3 from J; bases not matched to a gene: 2. The CDR3 spans 14 residues. Here the CDR3 reads CATWDRGSDWIKTF. CDR3 in DNA: TGTGCCACCTGGGACAGAGGTAGTGATTGGATCAAGACGTTT.

This clone has a handful of counts. A single base is all that separates this from a far larger clone, so a read error is likely. The identical CDR3 is also encoded by other nucleotide sequences in the sample. The chain uses TRGV11 and TRGJ1 or TRGJ2. TCRdb supplies no J gene; here it was assigned by aligning the nucleotide sequence to germline. TRGV11 is recorded as an ORF, its role being uncertain. Trimming cost V 0 bases and J 7 bases; bases outside gene matches: 3. The CDR3 runs 13 residues. CDR3 in DNA: TGTGCCTGCTGGATTAGGCACGTATATAAGAAACTCTTT. This gives the protein CACWIRHVYKKLF.